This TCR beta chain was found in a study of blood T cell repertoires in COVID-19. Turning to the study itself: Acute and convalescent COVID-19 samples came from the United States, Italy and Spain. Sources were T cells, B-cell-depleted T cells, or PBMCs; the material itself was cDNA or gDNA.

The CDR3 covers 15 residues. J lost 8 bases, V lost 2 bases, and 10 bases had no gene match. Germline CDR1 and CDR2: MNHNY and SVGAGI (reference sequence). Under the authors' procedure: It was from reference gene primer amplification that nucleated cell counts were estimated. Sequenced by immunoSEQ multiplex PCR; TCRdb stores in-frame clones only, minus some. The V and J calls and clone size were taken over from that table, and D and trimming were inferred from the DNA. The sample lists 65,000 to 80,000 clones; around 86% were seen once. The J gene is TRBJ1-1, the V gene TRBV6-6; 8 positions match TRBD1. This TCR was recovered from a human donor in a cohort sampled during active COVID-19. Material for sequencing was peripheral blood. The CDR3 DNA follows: TGTGCCAGCAGTTACCCCGGGACAGGCCTACAGGAAGCTTTCTTT. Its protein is CASSYPGTGLQEAFF.